The clone carrying this T cell receptor (beta chain) appeared once. Sequencing targeted TCR beta in blood CD8+ and CD4+ T cells. The data originate from a study of CD8 T cells in Susac syndrome. Study context: Blood was drawn from Susac syndrome patients while they were therapy-naive, on corticosteroids, or on intravenous immunoglobulin alone.

About 0.45 to 1 ug RNA was reverse transcribed with random hexamers. TCRdb reprocessed the immunoSEQ multiplex PCR reads via MiXCR and lists one record per CDR3 protein. The sample carries around 170,000 distinct CDR3 sequences, approximately 96% recorded once. Germline V gives CDR1 LGHDT, CDR2 YNNKEL (reference sequence). This CDR3 comprises 15 residues. Trimming pared 4 bases from V and 3 bases from J, leaving 16 bases between. This receptor was taken from a human donor with Susac syndrome. The source material was CD4+ T cells from PBMCs. The rearrangement joins TRBV3-1 to TRBJ2-7; perhaps TRBD2 as D (5 bases). CDR3 amino acids: CASSPRVGGSYEQYF. CDR3 sequence (DNA): TGTGCCAGCAGCCCCCGGGTTGGAGGCAGCTACGAGCAGTACTTC.